This T cell receptor beta chain emerged from a study of T cell responses to AZD1222 COVID-19 vaccine. Whole-study findings and limits: CD4 TCRs linked to vaccination spanned spike, dominating at 160-218 and 743-854. Seropositive AZD1222 recipients at baseline numbered only five or six.

Trimming cost V 4 bases and J 6 bases, with 13 bases left between them. This CDR3 spans 14 amino acids. Germline loops: CDR1 SGHDN, CDR2 FVKESK. TCRdb keeps only in-frame clones here, not all; method: immunoSEQ multiplex PCR. The data contain about 100,000 clones, about nine tenths of them seen just once; the ten biggest clones take up 1.3%. Note on this clone: Its antigen is not identified.

The sequence came from an adult in good health. The chain couples TRBV14 to TRBJ1-5; D remains unclear. The sample was peripheral blood, taken on day 0 of AZD1222 vaccination. CDR3 residues: CASSPTSVSQPQHF. CDR3 nucleotide sequence: TGTGCCAGCAGCCCGACAAGTGTGAGTCAGCCCCAGCATTTT.